This TCR beta chain appears in the sequencing data of a study of T cell changes during pregnancy in multiple sclerosis. The method was immunoSEQ multiplex PCR; TCRdb's version includes in-frame clones alone and lacks a portion of them. The profile shows approximately 66,000 clones, over 80% of them singletons. As concerns this clone: An end of the junction differs from the germline gene, which may be a read error.

The CDR3 covers 12 residues. In germline, CDR1 is ENHRY, CDR2 SYGVKD. V is TRBV10-3 and J is TRBJ2-3, with TRBD2 matching over 10 bases. The source was peripheral blood, collected in the third trimester of pregnancy. This clonotype was sampled from a female donor in good health, enrolled as a control in a pregnancy study. The chain's CDR3 is CATAQLAGVPLF. The CDR3 nucleotides are TGTGCCACCGCCCAGCTAGCGGGGGTTCCGCTCTTT.